This record looks at one T cell receptor (beta chain) sequence and its context. What it binds is unknown. The repertoire was sequenced with immunoSEQ multiplex PCR; TCRdb's copy has only in-frame clones and lacks some. The profile shows about 150,000 clones, about 88% of them singletons. These data originate in a study of radiation and T cells in renal cell carcinoma. General study findings and limits: Baseline intratumoral clonotype presence is unknown without pretreatment biopsies.

CDR1 is ENHRY and CDR2 is SYGVKD in the germline V gene. CDR3 length equals 13 residues. V shed 6 bases and J shed 1 base, with 9 bases lying between them. This sample's time point: baseline pretreatment blood. Treatment meaning: 15 Gy SBRT to primary tumor, nephrectomy 4 weeks later. The starting material was blood, obtained from a patient whose treatment included radiotherapy and nephrectomy. The clonotype comes from a woman aged 70-85 years with renal cell carcinoma. The J gene is TRBJ1-1, the V gene TRBV10-3; D gene ambiguous. Here the CDR3 reads CAISQTGNTEAFF. DNA for the CDR3: TGTGCCATCAGCCAGACGGGGAACACTGAAGCTTTCTTT.